Below are 6 T cell receptor beta chains sequenced from a single sample in a study of response to subunit inactivated influenza vaccine. TCRdb reprocessed the RT-PCR reads with MiXCR, giving one entry per CDR3 protein. The sample comprises just over 300,000 distinct CDR3 sequences, 20% to 25% of which are singletons, and approximately 10% rests with the top ten. Sequencing was performed on PBMCs from blood, taken roughly 20 months after vaccination. These TCRs come from a man aged 50 to 69 who received an inactivated influenza vaccine.

There are a few counts of this clonotype. This chain uses TRBV7-6 with TRBJ2-2; possibly TRBD2 for D (6 bases). Trimming took 4 bases from V and 5 from J, leaving 11 bases between them. This CDR3 region has 14 residues. CDR1 and CDR2 (germline): SGHVS, FNYEAQ. The CDR3 loop reads CASSSHGRTGELFF. The CDR3 nucleotides are TGTGCCAGCAGCTCCCACGGGAGAACCGGGGAGCTGTTTTTT.

The table lists this clonotype with a few counts. The rearrangement links TRBV6-2 or TRBV6-3 to TRBJ1-5; the D gene is possibly TRBD1 (6 bases). The V and J ends lost 5 bases and 3 bases respectively, with 11 bases between them. The CDR3 has 14 amino acids. The germline V gene encodes CDR1 MNHEY and CDR2 SVGEGT. In DNA form, the CDR3 reads TGTGCCAGCAGTCGGACAGAATACAATCAGCCCCAGCATTTT. Protein sequence: CASSRTEYNQPQHF.

The genes are TRBV20-1 and TRBJ1-2; no clear D. V was clipped by 3 bases and J by 6 bases, with 8 bases between them. The germline gives CDR1 DFQATT, CDR2 SNEGSKA (reference sequence). This CDR3 is 11 amino acids long. The CDR3 bases are TGCAGTGCTAGGTGGGGTCATGGCTACACCTTC. It codes for CSARWGHGYTF.

This clonotype has ten or more counts. The rearrangement uses TRBV18 and TRBJ1-6; no definite D call. This CDR3 is 13 amino acids long. The V end was cut by 5 bases, the J end by 5 bases, with 7 bases between. CDR1 and CDR2 (germline): KGHSH, LQKENI. CDR3 sequence (DNA): TGTGCCAGCTCATACGGGGATAATTCACCCCTCCACTTT. Translated: CASSYGDNSPLHF.

This clonotype came up many times. The rearrangement joins TRBV2 to TRBJ2-7; the match to TRBD1 covers 7 bases. The germline V gene encodes CDR1 SNHLY and CDR2 FYNNEI. Trimming took 6 bases from V and 0 from J; bases not matched to a gene: 2. The CDR3 is 13 amino acids. The CDR3 sequence is CASSDRASYEQYF. In DNA, the CDR3 is TGTGCCAGCAGCGACAGGGCCTCCTACGAGCAGTACTTC.

The rearrangement uses TRBV28 and TRBJ2-7, with D perhaps assigned TRBD1 or TRBD2 (5 bases each). The CDR3 has 12 amino acids. Germline values: CDR1 MDHEN, CDR2 SYDVKM. V was trimmed by 6 bases and J by 6 bases, leaving 12 bases between them. The CDR3 region has the DNA TGTGCCAGCAGGGGGACGGTACTCGAGCAGTACTTC. Translating it yields CASRGTVLEQYF.